The rows below give T cell receptor beta chains drawn from one sample of a study of blood T cell repertoires in COVID-19. Sequenced by immunoSEQ multiplex PCR; TCRdb stores in-frame clones only, minus some. Altogether under 200,000 clones are present, about 88% being singletons, with the ten largest covering 6% to 7.5%. Sequencing input: peripheral blood. Source of these receptors: a woman aged 80 or over in a cohort sampled during active or convalescent COVID-19. CDR3s include the opening cysteine and the closing phenylalanine or tryptophan. The D gene is left open where the match is weak. Clone size is shown for a subset of rows, as once, few, many or a class of expanded clone.

CDR3aa | CDR3nt | j_gene | v_gene | d_gene | abundance
CASSRDTGTGALYGYTF | TGTGCCAGCAGCCGAGACACCGGGACAGGGGCTCTCTATGGCTACACCTTC | TRBJ1-2 | TRBV7-8 | TRBD1 | -
CASSLTGFTEAFF | TGTGCCAGCAGTTTAACAGGTTTCACTGAAGCTTTCTTT | TRBJ1-1 | TRBV6-2/TRBV6-3 | - | -
CASSLRDTSQETQYF | TGTGCCAGCAGCCTCCGGGACACCTCGCAAGAGACCCAGTACTTC | TRBJ2-5 | TRBV9 | - | -
CASSPQRGDFNEQFF | TGTGCCAGCAGCCCCCAGCGGGGGGATTTCAATGAGCAGTTCTTC | TRBJ2-1 | TRBV7-8 | TRBD2 | -
CASSLVSRATEAFF | TGTGCCAGCAGCTTAGTCTCGAGGGCCACTGAAGCTTTCTTT | TRBJ1-1 | TRBV7-2 | - | few
CASSHTASGRAIETQYF | TGTGCCAGCAGCCATACGGCTAGCGGGAGGGCCATAGAGACCCAGTACTTC | TRBJ2-5 | TRBV13 | TRBD2 | -
CAWRGASGRAEETQYF | TGTGCCTGGAGGGGCGCTAGCGGGAGGGCCGAAGAGACCCAGTACTTC | TRBJ2-5 | TRBV30 | TRBD2 | -
CASSLPARGYGYTF | TGTGCCAGCAGTTTACCAGCCCGCGGCTATGGCTACACCTTC | TRBJ1-2 | TRBV28 | - | -
CASSHQQGPNSPLHF | TGTGCCAGCAGTCATCAACAGGGGCCCAATTCACCCCTCCACTTT | TRBJ1-6 | TRBV6-6 | TRBD1 | -
CASSLSYRGEAFF | TGTGCCAGCAGTTTATCGTACAGGGGTGAAGCTTTCTTT | TRBJ1-1 | TRBV27 | TRBD1 | -
CASSYPGTGSYGYTF | TGTGCCAGCAGTTACCCCGGGACAGGTTCCTATGGCTACACCTTC | TRBJ1-2 | TRBV6-2/TRBV6-3 | TRBD1 | -
CASSQGTLARAYNEQFF | TGCGCCAGCAGCCAAGGAACCCTAGCGAGGGCCTACAATGAGCAGTTCTTC | TRBJ2-1 | TRBV4-1 | - | -
CAWRAGGSRYEQYF | TGTGCCTGGAGGGCAGGGGGTTCGCGCTACGAGCAGTACTTC | TRBJ2-7 | TRBV30 | TRBD1 | few
CASSPPSFSGSHEQFF | TGTGCCAGCTCACCACCGAGCTTTAGCGGGAGCCATGAGCAGTTCTTC | TRBJ2-1 | TRBV18 | TRBD2 | -
CATSDTGTTNQPQHF | TGTGCCACCAGTGACACCGGGACAACTAATCAGCCCCAGCATTTT | TRBJ1-5 | TRBV24-1 | - | -
CASSKISRVLSGNTIYF | TGTGCCAGTAGTAAGATTTCACGGGTACTCTCTGGAAACACCATATATTTT | TRBJ1-3 | TRBV19 | - | -
CAISEGEDIQYF | TGTGCCATCAGTGAGGGGGAGGACATTCAGTACTTC | TRBJ2-4 | TRBV10-3 | - | -
CASSLTSGVKTQYF | TGTGCCAGCAGTTTAACCTCAGGGGTGAAGACCCAGTACTTC | TRBJ2-5 | TRBV28 | - | once
CASSEAFRQYYGYTF | TGTGCCAGCAGTGAAGCTTTTAGACAGTACTATGGCTACACCTTC | TRBJ1-2 | TRBV6-1 | - | once
CTSSPRGSGGRNSTDTQYF | TGCACCAGCAGCCCCCGCGGTAGCGGGGGCCGCAATAGCACAGATACGCAGTATTTT | TRBJ2-3 | TRBV1 | - | -
CASSPGTDLYGYTF | TGTGCCAGCTCTCCCGGGACAGACCTCTATGGCTACACCTTC | TRBJ1-2 | TRBV18 | TRBD1 | -
CASSAGSYGYTF | TGTGCCAGCAGTGCAGGGTCCTATGGCTACACCTTC | TRBJ1-2 | TRBV2 | - | once
CASGTGGLGTEAFF | TGCGCCAGCGGGACAGGGGGATTAGGGACTGAAGCTTTCTTT | TRBJ1-1 | TRBV5-1 | TRBD1 | -
CASSQRETGANVLTF | TGTGCCAGCAGCCAAAGGGAGACTGGGGCCAACGTCCTGACTTTC | TRBJ2-6 | TRBV3-1/TRBV3-2 | - | -
CASSLTGVNTEAFF | TGTGCCAGCAGCTTAACAGGGGTAAACACTGAAGCTTTCTTT | TRBJ1-1 | TRBV7-9 | TRBD1 | once
CASSQGGLDEKLFF | TGTGCCAGCAGCCAAGGGGGCTTGGACGAAAAACTGTTTTTT | TRBJ1-4 | TRBV6-6 | TRBD1 | -
CASSLDAFGGQGEAFF | TGCGCCAGCAGCTTAGATGCCTTTGGAGGACAGGGAGAAGCTTTCTTT | TRBJ1-1 | TRBV5-1 | TRBD1 | -
CASSVDLGGGEKLFF | TGTGCCAGCAGCGTAGATCTTGGGGGCGGGGAAAAACTGTTTTTT | TRBJ1-4 | TRBV9 | - | -
CASSLSVDYGYTF | TGTGCCAGCAGTTTATCGGTAGACTATGGCTACACCTTC | TRBJ1-2 | TRBV28 | - | -
CASSLQGGNTEAFF | TGTGCCAGCAGCTTGCAGGGAGGAAACACTGAAGCTTTCTTT | TRBJ1-1 | TRBV7-9 | - | -
CASSPPAGCGYEQYF | TGCGCCAGCAGCCCCCCAGCAGGGTGTGGCTACGAGCAGTACTTC | TRBJ2-7 | TRBV4-3 | - | -
CASSFPISRNEQFF | TGTGCCAGCAGCTTCCCCATCTCCCGGAATGAGCAGTTCTTC | TRBJ2-1 | TRBV7-2 | - | -
CASREARLETQYF | TGCGCCAGCAGGGAAGCTAGACTGGAGACCCAGTACTTC | TRBJ2-5 | TRBV10-2 | - | -
CASSLATPLRSAQYF | TGTGCCAGCAGCTTAGCCACTCCCCTGAGGTCAGCCCAGTACTTC | TRBJ2-5 | TRBV7-2 | - | -
CASSVDRVVSPLHF | TGTGCCAGCAGTGTGGACAGGGTTGTTTCACCCCTCCACTTT | TRBJ1-6 | TRBV2 | TRBD1 | -
CAISEGSGKLNEQFF | TGTGCCATCAGTGAAGGTAGCGGGAAACTCAATGAGCAGTTCTTC | TRBJ2-1 | TRBV10-3 | TRBD2 | -
CASSLETENIQYF | TGTGCCAGCAGTCTGGAGACCGAAAACATTCAGTACTTC | TRBJ2-4 | TRBV5-6 | - | -
CAISEVSRAPKGYTF | TGTGCCATCAGTGAAGTCTCGCGGGCTCCAAAGGGCTACACCTTC | TRBJ1-2 | TRBV10-3 | - | -
CASSLVLTSSYEQYF | TGTGCCAGCAGCTTAGTACTAACTAGCTCCTACGAGCAGTACTTC | TRBJ2-7 | TRBV11-2 | - | -
CASRGQNEAFF | TGTGCCAGCCGCGGACAGAATGAAGCTTTCTTT | TRBJ1-1 | TRBV19 | - | -
CASSGGGANEKLFF | TGTGCCAGTAGCGGAGGTGGTGCTAATGAAAAACTGTTTTTT | TRBJ1-4 | TRBV19 | - | -
CASSPDRQRGYTF | TGCGCCAGCAGTCCCGACAGGCAGAGGGGCTACACCTTC | TRBJ1-2 | TRBV10-1 | - | few
CASSFDKRGYNEQFF | TGCGCCAGCAGCTTCGACAAACGGGGCTACAATGAGCAGTTCTTC | TRBJ2-1 | TRBV5-1 | - | -
CASSRGTSAPLRTDTQYF | TGTGCCAGCAGCCGGGGGACTAGCGCTCCCTTGAGGACAGATACGCAGTATTTT | TRBJ2-3 | TRBV3-1/TRBV3-2 | TRBD2 | -
CASSEGTWGTPLHF | TGTGCCAGCAGTGAAGGGACATGGGGGACACCCCTCCACTTT | TRBJ1-6 | TRBV25-1 | - | -
CASSVRSGFTDTQYF | TGTGCCAGCAGCGTACGGAGCGGGTTCACAGATACGCAGTATTTT | TRBJ2-3 | TRBV9 | - | -
CASGRGSGETQYF | TGCGCCAGCGGAAGGGGTTCCGGAGAGACCCAGTACTTC | TRBJ2-5 | TRBV5-1 | - | -
CASSKGLAGYNEQFF | TGTGCCAGCAGTAAAGGACTAGCGGGATACAATGAGCAGTTCTTC | TRBJ2-1 | TRBV6-2/TRBV6-3 | TRBD2 | -
CASSPDSGSFYNEQFF | TGTGCCAGCAGCCCGGATAGCGGTTCCTTTTACAATGAGCAGTTCTTC | TRBJ2-1 | TRBV5-4 | - | -
CATRGGTGDNSPLHF | TGTGCCACCAGAGGAGGGACAGGGGATAATTCACCCCTCCACTTT | TRBJ1-6 | TRBV15 | TRBD1 | few
CASSSRLAGTDTQYF | TGCGCCAGCAGCTCGCGACTAGCGGGCACAGATACGCAGTATTTT | TRBJ2-3 | TRBV4-3 | TRBD2 | -
CASSQFELSGNTIYF | TGCGCCAGCAGCCAGTTCGAGCTCTCTGGAAACACCATATATTTT | TRBJ1-3 | TRBV4-1 | - | -
CATSRGELNEKLFF | TGTGCCACCAGCAGGGGCGAGCTTAATGAAAAACTGTTTTTT | TRBJ1-4 | TRBV15 | - | -
CAWREIDYLLSNEQFF | TGTGCCTGGAGAGAAATAGACTACCTCCTTTCCAATGAGCAGTTCTTC | TRBJ2-1 | TRBV30 | - | -
CASSPAGGHEQYF | TGTGCCAGCTCACCTGCAGGGGGCCACGAGCAGTACTTC | TRBJ2-7 | TRBV18 | TRBD1 | -
CAISDDTGGSGGYTF | TGTGCCATCAGTGATGACACAGGGGGGAGTGGTGGCTACACCTTC | TRBJ1-2 | TRBV10-3 | TRBD1 | -